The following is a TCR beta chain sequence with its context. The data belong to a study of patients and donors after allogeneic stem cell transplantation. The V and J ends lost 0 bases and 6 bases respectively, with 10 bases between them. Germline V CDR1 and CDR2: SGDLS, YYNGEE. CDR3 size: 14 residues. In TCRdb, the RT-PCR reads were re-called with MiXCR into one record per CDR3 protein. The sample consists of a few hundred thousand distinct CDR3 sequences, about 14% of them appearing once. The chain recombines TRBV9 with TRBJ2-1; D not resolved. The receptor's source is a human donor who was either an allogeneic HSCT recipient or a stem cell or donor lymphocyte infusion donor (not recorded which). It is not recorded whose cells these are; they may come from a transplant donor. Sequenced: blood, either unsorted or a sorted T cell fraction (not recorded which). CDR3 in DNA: TGTGCCAGCAGCGTAGGATCTCCTGTCAATGAGCAGTTCTTC. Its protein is CASSVGSPVNEQFF. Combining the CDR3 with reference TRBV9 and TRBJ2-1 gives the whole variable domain DSGVTQTPKHLITATGQRVTLRCSPRSGDLSVYWYQQSLDQGLQFLIQYYNGEERAKGNILERFSAQQFPDLHSELNLSSLELGDSALYFCASSVGSPVNEQFFGPGTRLTVL.